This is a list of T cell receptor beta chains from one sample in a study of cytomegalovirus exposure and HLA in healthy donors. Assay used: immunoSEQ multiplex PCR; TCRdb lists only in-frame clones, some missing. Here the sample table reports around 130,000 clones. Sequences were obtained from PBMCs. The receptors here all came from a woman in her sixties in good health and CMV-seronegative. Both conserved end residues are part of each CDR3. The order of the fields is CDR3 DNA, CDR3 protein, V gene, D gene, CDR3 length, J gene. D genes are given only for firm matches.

CDR3 DNA: -; CDR3 protein: CASSQVGQGAREFF; V gene: TRBV4-1; D gene: -; CDR3 length: 14; J gene: TRBJ2-2
CDR3 DNA: TGTGCCAGCAGTGTGAGTAGGGGGCCCGAGCAGTACTTC; CDR3 protein: CASSVSRGPEQYF; V gene: TRBV6-1; D gene: TRBD1; CDR3 length: 13; J gene: TRBJ2-7
CDR3 DNA: TGTGCCAGCAGCGTAGCTCTCGGGACGGGGGGGTTCATAGAGACCCAGTACTTC; CDR3 protein: CASSVALGTGGFIETQYF; V gene: TRBV9; D gene: TRBD2; CDR3 length: 18; J gene: TRBJ2-5
CDR3 DNA: TGCGCCAGCAGCTTGGAAGGCACAAGAGGAACTGAAGCTTTCTTT; CDR3 protein: CASSLEGTRGTEAFF; V gene: TRBV5-1; D gene: -; CDR3 length: 15; J gene: TRBJ1-1
CDR3 DNA: TGCGCCAGCAGCCTTAACCAGGGTACCACCGGGGAGCTGTTTTTT; CDR3 protein: CASSLNQGTTGELFF; V gene: TRBV5-1; D gene: -; CDR3 length: 15; J gene: TRBJ2-2
CDR3 DNA: TGTGCCAGCAGCCTTCTCCAAACTAGCGGGGGGGCCCGGGGCGAGCAGTACTTC; CDR3 protein: CASSLLQTSGGARGEQYF; V gene: TRBV11-2; D gene: TRBD2; CDR3 length: 18; J gene: TRBJ2-7
CDR3 DNA: TGTGCCAGCAGCCGGACTAGCGGGGTCTTAAACATTCAGTACTTC; CDR3 protein: CASSRTSGVLNIQYF; V gene: TRBV7-2; D gene: TRBD2; CDR3 length: 15; J gene: TRBJ2-4
CDR3 DNA: TGTGCCAGCAGTGCCACACTTCTAGGGGGCTGGACACAAGAGACCCAGTACTTC; CDR3 protein: CASSATLLGGWTQETQYF; V gene: TRBV2; D gene: TRBD1; CDR3 length: 18; J gene: TRBJ2-5
CDR3 DNA: TGTGCCAGCAGCGCACCCAAGGGACAGGTAATCTTGAACACTGAAGCTTTCTTT; CDR3 protein: CASSAPKGQVILNTEAFF; V gene: TRBV9; D gene: TRBD1; CDR3 length: 18; J gene: TRBJ1-1
CDR3 DNA: TGTGCCAGCAGCTGGGGACTAGCGGGAGAAGGAGGAGATACGCAGTATTTT; CDR3 protein: CASSWGLAGEGGDTQYF; V gene: TRBV13; D gene: TRBD2; CDR3 length: 17; J gene: TRBJ2-3
CDR3 DNA: TGCGCCAGCAGCCCGTGGCCCAGCGGGGGGGCCCCTGAGCAGTTCTTC; CDR3 protein: CASSPWPSGGAPEQFF; V gene: TRBV5-1; D gene: TRBD2; CDR3 length: 16; J gene: TRBJ2-1
CDR3 DNA: TGTGCCAGCTCTCAGGACAGGGGGACTAATGAAAAACTGTTTTTT; CDR3 protein: CASSQDRGTNEKLFF; V gene: TRBV18; D gene: TRBD1; CDR3 length: 15; J gene: TRBJ1-4
CDR3 DNA: TGTGCCAGCAACGCGGTCTCCTCCTACAATGAGCAGTTCTTC; CDR3 protein: CASNAVSSYNEQFF; V gene: TRBV2; D gene: -; CDR3 length: 14; J gene: TRBJ2-1
CDR3 DNA: TGTGCCAGCAGCTTAAACTTTCGGGAGACCCAGTACTTC; CDR3 protein: CASSLNFRETQYF; V gene: TRBV7-3; D gene: -; CDR3 length: 13; J gene: TRBJ2-5
CDR3 DNA: TGTGCCAGCAGCCCCGGGGATCAGCCCCAGCATTTT; CDR3 protein: CASSPGDQPQHF; V gene: TRBV7-8; D gene: -; CDR3 length: 12; J gene: TRBJ1-5
CDR3 DNA: TGCGCCAGCAGCCTTGACCTTCGGGGCACCGGGGAGCTGTTTTTT; CDR3 protein: CASSLDLRGTGELFF; V gene: TRBV5-1; D gene: -; CDR3 length: 15; J gene: TRBJ2-2
CDR3 DNA: TGTGCCAGTAGTTGGGGGGACGATAATTCACCCCTCCACTTT; CDR3 protein: CASSWGDDNSPLHF; V gene: TRBV19; D gene: -; CDR3 length: 14; J gene: TRBJ1-6
CDR3 DNA: TGCAGTGCCCCCCGAGGCTTGGAGGCTTTCTTT; CDR3 protein: CSAPRGLEAFF; V gene: TRBV20-1; D gene: -; CDR3 length: 11; J gene: TRBJ1-1
CDR3 DNA: TGTGCCAGCAGCTTAGTATCTCCGGAGTACGCGAATCGTCCCTACGAGCAGTACTTC; CDR3 protein: CASSLVSPEYANRPYEQYF; V gene: TRBV11-2; D gene: -; CDR3 length: 19; J gene: TRBJ2-7
CDR3 DNA: TGTGCCACCAGCAAGGATAGGGGGCTCTTTTTGTTAGTGGAGACCCAGTACTTC; CDR3 protein: CATSKDRGLFLLVETQYF; V gene: TRBV15; D gene: TRBD1; CDR3 length: 18; J gene: TRBJ2-5
CDR3 DNA: TGTGCCAGCTCACCAGACAGATATAGCAATCAGCCCCAGCATTTT; CDR3 protein: CASSPDRYSNQPQHF; V gene: TRBV18; D gene: -; CDR3 length: 15; J gene: TRBJ1-5
CDR3 DNA: TGCAGTGCCACAGGGGGCTATGGCTACACCTTC; CDR3 protein: CSATGGYGYTF; V gene: TRBV20-1; D gene: TRBD1; CDR3 length: 11; J gene: TRBJ1-2
CDR3 DNA: TGTGCCAGCAGTTTTTCTACAGGGACCGGGGAGCTGTTTTTT; CDR3 protein: CASSFSTGTGELFF; V gene: TRBV27; D gene: -; CDR3 length: 14; J gene: TRBJ2-2
CDR3 DNA: TGTGCCAGCAGCCCAAGGGAGACAGGGGGTTACCAAGAGACCCAGTACTTC; CDR3 protein: CASSPRETGGYQETQYF; V gene: TRBV9; D gene: TRBD1; CDR3 length: 17; J gene: TRBJ2-5
CDR3 DNA: TGCGCCAGCAGCTTGGGTCAGGGCCAGTTCGACGAGCAGTACTTC; CDR3 protein: CASSLGQGQFDEQYF; V gene: TRBV5-1; D gene: -; CDR3 length: 15; J gene: TRBJ2-7
CDR3 DNA: TGTGCCAGCAGTTTAGGGGGGGCAGGCAATCAGCCCCAGCATTTT; CDR3 protein: CASSLGGAGNQPQHF; V gene: TRBV28; D gene: -; CDR3 length: 15; J gene: TRBJ1-5
CDR3 DNA: TGTGCCAGCAGTCCATCTGGGAGGGGGGGGCCCTATAATTCACCCCTCCACTTT; CDR3 protein: CASSPSGRGGPYNSPLHF; V gene: TRBV11-2; D gene: -; CDR3 length: 18; J gene: TRBJ1-6
CDR3 DNA: TGTGCCAGCAGTTTCCGGAGAAACACTGAAGCTTTCTTT; CDR3 protein: CASSFRRNTEAFF; V gene: TRBV28; D gene: -; CDR3 length: 13; J gene: TRBJ1-1
CDR3 DNA: TGCGCCAGCAGCCAGGCCACGACCGGGACAGAGTATGGCTACACCTTC; CDR3 protein: CASSQATTGTEYGYTF; V gene: TRBV4-1; D gene: TRBD1; CDR3 length: 16; J gene: TRBJ1-2
CDR3 DNA: TGTGCCAGCAGCTTGCCGGGACAAAAGTACGAGCAGTACTTC; CDR3 protein: CASSLPGQKYEQYF; V gene: TRBV5-6; D gene: -; CDR3 length: 14; J gene: TRBJ2-7